A selection of T cell receptor beta chains follows, all from one sample in a study of technical replicates of blood from four donors. The protocol was immunoSEQ multiplex PCR, while the TCRdb copy is restricted to in-frame clones and leaves out a portion. The repertoire has approximately 13,000 clones, around 79% of them found once; the top ten carry about 12%. The sample was PBMCs. The receptors were sampled from a human donor in good health. The CDR3 runs from the conserved cysteine through the conserved F or W. The order of the fields is clone size, J gene, D gene, V gene, CDR3 protein, CDR3 DNA. D genes are given only for firm matches. Only part of the rows carry a size: once, few, many, or a class if the clone is expanded.

clone_size: .; j_call: TRBJ2-7; d_call: TRBD2; v_call: TRBV6-5; cdr3_aa: CASSGGGRTYEQYF; cdr3_nt: TGTGCCAGCAGCGGGGGCGGGAGGACCTACGAGCAGTACTTC
clone_size: .; j_call: TRBJ2-5; d_call: TRBD2; v_call: TRBV7-9; cdr3_aa: CASSRLATQETQYF; cdr3_nt: TGTGCCAGCAGCCGACTAGCGACCCAAGAGACCCAGTACTTC
clone_size: .; j_call: TRBJ2-7; d_call: TRBD1; v_call: TRBV6-6; cdr3_aa: CASSAPGQGIYEQYF; cdr3_nt: TGTGCCAGCAGTGCACCGGGACAGGGGATCTACGAGCAGTACTTC
clone_size: .; j_call: TRBJ1-1; d_call: TRBD1; v_call: TRBV7-9; cdr3_aa: CASSAPGQGTTEAFF; cdr3_nt: TGTGCCAGCAGCGCGCCGGGACAGGGTACCACTGAAGCTTTCTTT
clone_size: .; j_call: TRBJ2-1; d_call: .; v_call: TRBV6-5; cdr3_aa: CASSYSAGWNEQFF; cdr3_nt: TGTGCCAGCAGTTACAGTGCAGGTTGGAATGAGCAGTTCTTC
clone_size: .; j_call: TRBJ2-3; d_call: TRBD2; v_call: TRBV7-2; cdr3_aa: CASSIDQRGVTDTQYF; cdr3_nt: TGTGCCAGCAGCATCGACCAGCGGGGGGTCACAGATACGCAGTATTTT
clone_size: once; j_call: TRBJ2-2; d_call: .; v_call: TRBV5-4; cdr3_aa: CASSLAGSGNTGELFF; cdr3_nt: TGTGCCAGCAGCTTGGCGGGTAGCGGGAACACCGGGGAGCTGTTTTTT
clone_size: .; j_call: TRBJ2-7; d_call: .; v_call: TRBV11-2; cdr3_aa: CASSSSGTPYEQYF; cdr3_nt: TGTGCCAGCAGCAGCTCCGGGACACCCTACGAGCAGTACTTC
clone_size: .; j_call: TRBJ2-3; d_call: TRBD2; v_call: TRBV9; cdr3_aa: CASSKGLATFTDTQYF; cdr3_nt: TGTGCCAGCAGCAAGGGACTAGCGACATTCACAGATACGCAGTATTTT
clone_size: few; j_call: TRBJ2-7; d_call: .; v_call: TRBV6-5; cdr3_aa: CASSTYGPGSYEQYF; cdr3_nt: TGTGCCAGCAGTACCTATGGCCCGGGATCGTACGAGCAGTACTTC
clone_size: .; j_call: TRBJ2-3; d_call: TRBD2; v_call: TRBV11-3; cdr3_aa: CASSSYSGTTTDTQYF; cdr3_nt: TGTGCCAGCAGCTCCTATTCCGGGACTACGACAGATACGCAGTATTTT
clone_size: few; j_call: TRBJ1-2; d_call: TRBD1; v_call: TRBV19; cdr3_aa: CASSAGTGGRGYTF; cdr3_nt: TGTGCCAGTAGTGCCGGGACAGGGGGCCGTGGCTACACCTTC
clone_size: .; j_call: TRBJ1-4; d_call: .; v_call: TRBV18; cdr3_aa: CASSRFRSATNEKLFF; cdr3_nt: TGTGCCAGCTCACGATTTAGAAGTGCAACTAATGAAAAACTGTTTTTT
clone_size: .; j_call: TRBJ2-5; d_call: TRBD1; v_call: TRBV6-6; cdr3_aa: CASSLPGQGQETQYF; cdr3_nt: TGTGCCAGCAGTTTGCCGGGACAGGGACAAGAGACCCAGTACTTC
clone_size: .; j_call: TRBJ2-1; d_call: TRBD1; v_call: TRBV4-2; cdr3_aa: CASSQVSRQGSYNEQFF; cdr3_nt: TGTGCCAGCAGCCAAGTCTCTCGACAGGGGTCCTACAATGAGCAGTTCTTC
clone_size: .; j_call: TRBJ1-1; d_call: .; v_call: TRBV4-1; cdr3_aa: CASSQGHRSTEAFF; cdr3_nt: TGCGCCAGCAGCCAAGGGCACAGATCCACTGAAGCTTTCTTT
clone_size: once; j_call: TRBJ2-6; d_call: .; v_call: TRBV7-9; cdr3_aa: CASNPAGSGANVLTF; cdr3_nt: TGTGCCAGCAACCCCGCGGGCTCTGGGGCCAACGTCCTGACTTTC
clone_size: .; j_call: TRBJ2-1; d_call: .; v_call: TRBV4-1; cdr3_aa: CASSQDPGEPYNEQFF; cdr3_nt: TGCGCCAGCAGCCAAGACCCAGGGGAACCCTACAATGAGCAGTTCTTC
clone_size: .; j_call: TRBJ2-7; d_call: .; v_call: TRBV27; cdr3_aa: CASRKQDGYEQYF; cdr3_nt: TGTGCCAGCAGAAAACAGGACGGGTACGAGCAGTACTTC
clone_size: .; j_call: TRBJ2-7; d_call: TRBD1; v_call: TRBV27; cdr3_aa: CASRQGPSYEQYF; cdr3_nt: TGTGCCAGTCGACAGGGGCCCTCCTACGAGCAGTACTTC